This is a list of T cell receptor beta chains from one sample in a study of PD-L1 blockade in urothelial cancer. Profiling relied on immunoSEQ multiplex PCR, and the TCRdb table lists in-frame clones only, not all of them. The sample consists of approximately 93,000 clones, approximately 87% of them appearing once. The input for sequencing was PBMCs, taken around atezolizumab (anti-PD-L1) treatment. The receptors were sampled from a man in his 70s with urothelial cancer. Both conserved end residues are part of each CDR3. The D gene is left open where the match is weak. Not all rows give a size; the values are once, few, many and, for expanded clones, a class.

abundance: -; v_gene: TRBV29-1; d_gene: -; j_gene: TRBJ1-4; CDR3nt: TGCAGCGTTGCTCCTTTGGGAGATAATGAAAAACTGTTTTTT; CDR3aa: CSVAPLGDNEKLFF
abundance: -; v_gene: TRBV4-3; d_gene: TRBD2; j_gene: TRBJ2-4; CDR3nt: TGCGCCAGCAGCCAAGATGTGCCGGGAGGGGTTGGCAAAAACATTCAGTACTTC; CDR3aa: CASSQDVPGGVGKNIQYF
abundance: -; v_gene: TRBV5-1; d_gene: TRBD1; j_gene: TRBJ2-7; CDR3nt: TGCGCCAGCGGAAAAGGGGGACAGGGGGAATACGAGCAGTACTTC; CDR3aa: CASGKGGQGEYEQYF
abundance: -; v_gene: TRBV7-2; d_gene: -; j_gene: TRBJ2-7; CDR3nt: TGTGCCAGCAGCTTAGGAAGGGGTGACTACGAGCAGTACTTC; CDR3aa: CASSLGRGDYEQYF
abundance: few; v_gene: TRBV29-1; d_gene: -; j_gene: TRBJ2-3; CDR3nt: TGCAGCGTTGATGATGACACCTCCACAGATACGCAGTATTTT; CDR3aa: CSVDDDTSTDTQYF
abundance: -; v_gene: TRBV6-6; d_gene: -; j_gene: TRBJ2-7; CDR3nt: TGTGCCAGCAGCGACGGGGTATACGAGCAGTACTTC; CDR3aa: CASSDGVYEQYF
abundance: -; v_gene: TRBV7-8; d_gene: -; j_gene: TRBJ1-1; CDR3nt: TGTGCCAGCACCCGGGGCTTGGCGGGGAGCACTGAAGCTTTCTTT; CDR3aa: CASTRGLAGSTEAFF
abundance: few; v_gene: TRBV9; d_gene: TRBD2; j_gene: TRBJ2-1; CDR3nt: TGTGCCAGCAGCGTAGCAACACCGACTAGCGGGAGGGTCCATGAGCAGTTCTTC; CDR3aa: CASSVATPTSGRVHEQFF
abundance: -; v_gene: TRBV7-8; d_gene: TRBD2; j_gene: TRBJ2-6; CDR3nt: TGTGCCAGCAGCTTAGGCGGGGGGCTCTCTGGGGCCAACGTCCTGACTTTC; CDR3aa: CASSLGGGLSGANVLTF
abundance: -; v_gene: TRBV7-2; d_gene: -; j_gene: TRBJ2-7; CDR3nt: TGTGCCAGCAGCCCCGCAGGGGCCTGGTACGAGCAGTACTTC; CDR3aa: CASSPAGAWYEQYF
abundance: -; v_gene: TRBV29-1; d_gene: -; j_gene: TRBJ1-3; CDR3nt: TGCAGCGTTGAAGGGGGGGGAGTGGGAAACACCATATATTTT; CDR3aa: CSVEGGGVGNTIYF
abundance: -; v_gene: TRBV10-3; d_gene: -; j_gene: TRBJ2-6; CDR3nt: TGTGCCATCAGTCAGGGGCTTACTGGGGCCAACGTCCTGACTTTC; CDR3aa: CAISQGLTGANVLTF
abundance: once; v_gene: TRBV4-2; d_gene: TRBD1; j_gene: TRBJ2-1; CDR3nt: TGTGCCAGCAGCCAAGATATCGGGACAGGGTACAATGAGCAGTTCTTC; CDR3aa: CASSQDIGTGYNEQFF
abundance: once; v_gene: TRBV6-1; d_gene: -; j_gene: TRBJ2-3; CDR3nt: TGTGCCAGCAGTGCCGACAGGTCTCGAACAGATACGCAGTATTTT; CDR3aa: CASSADRSRTDTQYF
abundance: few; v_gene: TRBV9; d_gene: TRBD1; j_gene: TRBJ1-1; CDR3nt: TGTGCCAGCAGCGTAGATGCGGGACAGGAGAACACTGAAGCTTTCTTT; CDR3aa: CASSVDAGQENTEAFF
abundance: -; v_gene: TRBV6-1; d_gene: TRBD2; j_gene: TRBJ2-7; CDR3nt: TGTGCCAGCGCCGACTGGAGCGGGAGTTCCCACGAGCAGTACTTC; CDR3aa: CASADWSGSSHEQYF
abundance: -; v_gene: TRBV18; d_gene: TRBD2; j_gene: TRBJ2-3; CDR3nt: TGTGCCAGCTCACCACCGTCACTAGCGTCGGATACGCAGTATTTT; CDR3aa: CASSPPSLASDTQYF